This entry is about one T cell receptor (beta chain). The data were taken from a study of blood T cell repertoires in COVID-19. Measured with immunoSEQ multiplex PCR; TCRdb has only the in-frame clones, and not every one. The data show roughly 280,000 clones, roughly 86% seen once. CDR1 and CDR2 from the germline V gene are MGHDK and SYGVNS. The CDR3 contains 14 residues. Trimming took off 5 bases at V and 0 bases at J, with 7 bases between the two ends. The sequenced sample consisted of peripheral blood. V gene TRBV25-1 combines with J gene TRBJ1-4, with D possibly TRBD1 on 6 matching bases. This TCR was sampled from a man between 18 and 35 years old with active or convalescent COVID-19. The CDR3 DNA reads as TGTGCCAGCAGTCGGACAGCAACTAATGAAAAACTGTTTTTT. Translation: CASSRTATNEKLFF.